The 8 T cell receptor beta chains given below trace back to one sample, sequenced in a study of response to subunit inactivated influenza vaccine. Each CDR3 protein gets one entry after TCRdb re-called the RT-PCR reads with MiXCR. The sample has approximately 700,000 distinct CDR3 sequences; roughly 14% are singletons. The sequenced sample was PBMCs from blood, obtained 14 to 15 days before vaccination. The receptors here all came from a man aged 45-65 years who received an inactivated influenza vaccine.

This chain joins TRBV3-1 and TRBJ2-5, with 10 bases identical to TRBD2. Germline V gene sequence: CDR1 LGHDT, CDR2 YNNKEL (reference sequence). V shed 3 bases and J 0 bases; nucleotides not matched to a gene: 1. The length of the CDR3 is 15 residues. CDR3: CASSQGTSDQETQYF. The DNA of the CDR3 is TGTGCCAGCAGCCAGGGGACTAGCGACCAAGAGACCCAGTACTTC.

CDR3 DNA sequence: TGCGCCAGCAGCCAAGATCTGACTAGCGGGGCCCAGAAGACGCAGTATTTT. Residues: CASSQDLTSGAQKTQYF. The chain joins TRBV4-3 to TRBJ2-3, with 11 bases aligning to TRBD2. This CDR3 is 17 amino acids long. Unmatched junction bases numbered 11, after V lost 0 bases and J lost 9 bases. The germline V gene has CDR1 LGHNA and CDR2 YSLEER.

Only a few counts were recorded for this clonotype. The V gene is TRBV12-3 or TRBV12-4, the J gene TRBJ2-1, with 11 bases lining up with TRBD2. The CDR3 spans 14 residues. Trimming cost V 6 bases and J 8 bases; bases outside gene matches: 6. This chain's CDR3 is CASSPTSGSDEQFF. In DNA, the CDR3 is TGTGCCAGCAGCCCAACTAGCGGGAGTGATGAGCAGTTCTTC.

This clonotype was seen only a few times. The chain links TRBV12-3 or TRBV12-4 to TRBJ1-6; 9 nucleotides match TRBD1. Germline trimming cut 8 bases from V and 5 bases from J; bases unmatched to any gene: 4. The CDR3 consists of 14 residues. CDR3 sequence (DNA): TGTGCCAGCCGCGGGACAGGGAATAATTCACCCCTCCACTTT. Translation: CASRGTGNNSPLHF.

This chain's CDR3 is CASSLNRASTGELFF. CDR3 DNA sequence: TGTGCCAGCAGTTTAAACAGGGCGAGCACCGGGGAGCTGTTTTTT. V gene TRBV27 combines with J gene TRBJ2-2; maybe TRBD1 (6 bases). Germline CDR1 MNHEY, CDR2 SMNVEV (reference sequence). The CDR3 is 15 residues long. With 2 bases removed from V and 4 bases from J, the gap between germline ends came to 11 bases.

The CDR3 reads CASTRGPDTEAFF. The CDR3 DNA reads as TGTGCCAGCACGAGGGGGCCGGACACTGAAGCTTTCTTT. The V and J genes are TRBV6-1 and TRBJ1-1; 7 bases match TRBD1. Germline CDR1 is MNHNS and CDR2 is SASEGT. Germline trimming cut 7 bases from V and 3 bases from J; bases unmatched to any gene: 5. The CDR3 runs 13 residues.

This chain uses TRBV5-6 with TRBJ2-5; maybe TRBD2 (5 bases). V was pared by 5 bases and J by 4 bases, with 15 bases between. Germline CDR1 SGHDT, CDR2 YYEEEE. The CDR3 loop spans 14 amino acids. The DNA for the CDR3 is TGTGCCAGCAGGCTCCGGGGTTGGGGAGAGACCCAGTACTTC. Protein: CASRLRGWGETQYF.

The chain employs TRBV24-1 and TRBJ2-1; D is possibly TRBD2 (6 bases). This CDR3 spans 13 amino acids. Trimming removed 7 bases at V and 5 bases at J, with 11 bases between. Germline CDR1 reads KGHDR; CDR2 reads SFDVKD. The CDR3: CATSPEGNNEQFF. The CDR3 DNA reads TGTGCCACCAGCCCGGAGGGCAACAATGAGCAGTTCTTC.